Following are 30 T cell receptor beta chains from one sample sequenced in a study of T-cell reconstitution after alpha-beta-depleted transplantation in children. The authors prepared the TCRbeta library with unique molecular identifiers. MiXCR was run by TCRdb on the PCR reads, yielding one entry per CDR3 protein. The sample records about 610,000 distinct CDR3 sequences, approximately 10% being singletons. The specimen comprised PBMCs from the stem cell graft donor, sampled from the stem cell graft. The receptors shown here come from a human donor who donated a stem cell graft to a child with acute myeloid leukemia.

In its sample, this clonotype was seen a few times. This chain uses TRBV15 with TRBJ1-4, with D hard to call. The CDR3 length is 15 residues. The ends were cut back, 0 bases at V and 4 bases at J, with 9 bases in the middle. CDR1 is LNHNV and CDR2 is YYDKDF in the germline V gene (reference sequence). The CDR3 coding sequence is TGTGCCACCAGCAGAGATTTGGCCTATAATGAAAAACTGTTTTTT. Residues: CATSRDLAYNEKLFF.

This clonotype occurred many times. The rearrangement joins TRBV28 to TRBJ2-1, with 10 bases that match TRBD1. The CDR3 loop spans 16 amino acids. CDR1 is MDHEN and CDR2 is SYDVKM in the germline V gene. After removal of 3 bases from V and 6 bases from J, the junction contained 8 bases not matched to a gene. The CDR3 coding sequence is TGTGCCAGCAGTTTGCGAGTCCGGGACAGGGGCAATGAGCAGTTCTTC. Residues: CASSLRVRDRGNEQFF. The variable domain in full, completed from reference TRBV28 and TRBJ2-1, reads DVKVTQSSRYLVKRTGEKVFLECVQDMDHENMFWYRQDPGLGLRLIYFSYDVKMKEKGDIPEGYSVSREKKERFSLILESASTNQTSMYLCASSLRVRDRGNEQFFGPGTRLTVL.

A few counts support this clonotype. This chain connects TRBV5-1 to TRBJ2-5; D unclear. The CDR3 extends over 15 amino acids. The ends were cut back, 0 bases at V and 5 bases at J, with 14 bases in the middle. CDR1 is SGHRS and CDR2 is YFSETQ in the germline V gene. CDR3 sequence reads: CASSLVPGSRETQYF. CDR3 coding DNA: TGCGCCAGCAGCTTGGTACCTGGGTCGAGGGAGACCCAGTACTTC.

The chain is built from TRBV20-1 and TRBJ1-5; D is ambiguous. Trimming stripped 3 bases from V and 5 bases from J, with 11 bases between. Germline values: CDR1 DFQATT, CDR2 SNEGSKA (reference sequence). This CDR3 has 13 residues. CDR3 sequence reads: CSASPTAHQPQHF. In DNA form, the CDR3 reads TGCAGTGCTAGTCCGACTGCTCATCAGCCCCAGCATTTT.

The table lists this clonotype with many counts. The CDR3: CASNGLAGLQETQYF. The CDR3 nucleotides read TGTGCCAGCAACGGACTAGCGGGCCTCCAAGAGACCCAGTACTTC. This chain links TRBV28 with TRBJ2-5, with TRBD2 identical over 11 bases. V was clipped by 7 bases and J by 1 base; unmatched bases: 5. Germline V gene sequence: CDR1 MDHEN, CDR2 SYDVKM. This CDR3 is built from 15 residues. Full variable domain (missing parts from reference TRBV28 and TRBJ2-5): DVKVTQSSRYLVKRTGEKVFLECVQDMDHENMFWYRQDPGLGLRLIYFSYDVKMKEKGDIPEGYSVSREKKERFSLILESASTNQTSMYLCASNGLAGLQETQYFGPGTRLLVL.

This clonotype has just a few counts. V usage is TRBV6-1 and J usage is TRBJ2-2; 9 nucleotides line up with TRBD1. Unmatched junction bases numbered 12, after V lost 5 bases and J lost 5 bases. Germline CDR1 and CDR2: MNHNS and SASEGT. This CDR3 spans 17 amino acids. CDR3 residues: CASSKPRDREGTGELFF. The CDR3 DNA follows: TGTGCCAGCAGTAAGCCCCGGGACAGGGAGGGAACCGGGGAGCTGTTTTTT.

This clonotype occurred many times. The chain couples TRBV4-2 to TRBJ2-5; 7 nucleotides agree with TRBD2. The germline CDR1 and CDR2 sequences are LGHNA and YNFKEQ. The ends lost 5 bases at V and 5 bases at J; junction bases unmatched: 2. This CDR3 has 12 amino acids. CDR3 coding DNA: TGTGCCAGCAGCGCGGGAGAGGAGACCCAGTACTTC. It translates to CASSAGEETQYF.

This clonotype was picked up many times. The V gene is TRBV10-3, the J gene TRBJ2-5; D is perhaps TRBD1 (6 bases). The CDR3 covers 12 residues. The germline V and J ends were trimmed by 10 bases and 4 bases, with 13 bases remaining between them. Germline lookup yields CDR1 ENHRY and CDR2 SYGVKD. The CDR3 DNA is TGTGCCACCACAGGGTCGGGAGAGACCCAGTACTTC. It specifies CATTGSGETQYF.

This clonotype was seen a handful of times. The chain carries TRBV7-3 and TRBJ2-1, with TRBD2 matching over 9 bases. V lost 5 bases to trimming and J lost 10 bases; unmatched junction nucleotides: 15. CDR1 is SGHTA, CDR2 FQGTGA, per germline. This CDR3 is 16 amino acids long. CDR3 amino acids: CASSPSGAGGPKEQFF. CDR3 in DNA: TGTGCCAGCAGCCCGTCTGGGGCGGGAGGGCCGAAAGAGCAGTTCTTC.

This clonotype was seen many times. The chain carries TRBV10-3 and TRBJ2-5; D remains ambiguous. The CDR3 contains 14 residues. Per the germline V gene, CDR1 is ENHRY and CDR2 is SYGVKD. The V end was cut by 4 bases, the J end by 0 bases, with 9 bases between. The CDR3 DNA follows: TGTGCCATCAGTGCGGTACCTTACCAAGAGACCCAGTACTTC. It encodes CAISAVPYQETQYF.

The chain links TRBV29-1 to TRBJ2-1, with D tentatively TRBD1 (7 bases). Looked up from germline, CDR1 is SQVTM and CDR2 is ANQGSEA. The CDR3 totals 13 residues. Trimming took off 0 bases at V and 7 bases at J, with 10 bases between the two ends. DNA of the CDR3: TGCAGCGTTGAAGATCAGGGGGGTAATGAGCAGTTCTTC. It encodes CSVEDQGGNEQFF.

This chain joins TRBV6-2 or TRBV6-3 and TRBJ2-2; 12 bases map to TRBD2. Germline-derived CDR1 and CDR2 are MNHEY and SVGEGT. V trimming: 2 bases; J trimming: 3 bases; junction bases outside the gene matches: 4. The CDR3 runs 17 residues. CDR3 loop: CASSYSGLAGYTGELFF. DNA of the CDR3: TGTGCCAGCAGTTACAGTGGACTAGCGGGGTACACCGGGGAGCTGTTTTTT.

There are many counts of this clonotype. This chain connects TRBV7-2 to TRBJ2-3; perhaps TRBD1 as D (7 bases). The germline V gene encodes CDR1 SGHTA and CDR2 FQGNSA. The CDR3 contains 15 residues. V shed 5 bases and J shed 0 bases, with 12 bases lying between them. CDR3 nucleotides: TGTGCCAGCAGCGCGGGACAGACTAGCACAGATACGCAGTATTTT. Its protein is CASSAGQTSTDTQYF.

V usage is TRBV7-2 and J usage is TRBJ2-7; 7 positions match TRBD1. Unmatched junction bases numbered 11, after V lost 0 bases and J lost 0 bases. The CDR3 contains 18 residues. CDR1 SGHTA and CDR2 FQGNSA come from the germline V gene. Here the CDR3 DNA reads TGTGCCAGCAGCTTAGCTACTCCGGGACAGAGTTTCTCCTACGAGCAGTACTTC. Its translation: CASSLATPGQSFSYEQYF.

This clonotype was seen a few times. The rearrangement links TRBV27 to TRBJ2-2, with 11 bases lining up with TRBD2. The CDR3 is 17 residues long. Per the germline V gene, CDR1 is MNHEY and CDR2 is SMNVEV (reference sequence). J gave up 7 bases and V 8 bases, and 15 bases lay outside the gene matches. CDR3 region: CASSTSGTPFRGGELFF. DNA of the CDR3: TGTGCCAGCTCGACTAGCGGGACACCATTTAGGGGCGGGGAGCTGTTTTTT.

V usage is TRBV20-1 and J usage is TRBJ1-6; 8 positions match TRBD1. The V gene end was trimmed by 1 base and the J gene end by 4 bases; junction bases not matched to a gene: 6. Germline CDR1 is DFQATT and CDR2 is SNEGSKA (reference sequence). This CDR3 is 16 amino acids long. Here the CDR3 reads CSARASTGVYNSPLHF. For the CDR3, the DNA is TGCAGTGCTAGAGCCTCGACAGGGGTGTATAATTCACCCCTCCACTTT.

The DNA of the CDR3 is TGTGCCTGGAGTAAAGGACAGGGGTTATACAATGAGCAGTTCTTC. It codes for CAWSKGQGLYNEQFF. The chain has TRBV30 and TRBJ2-1; TRBD1 matches 9 bases. The CDR3 covers 15 residues. CDR1 GTSNPN and CDR2 SVGIG come from the germline V gene (reference sequence). The ends lost 2 bases at V and 4 bases at J; junction bases unmatched: 6.

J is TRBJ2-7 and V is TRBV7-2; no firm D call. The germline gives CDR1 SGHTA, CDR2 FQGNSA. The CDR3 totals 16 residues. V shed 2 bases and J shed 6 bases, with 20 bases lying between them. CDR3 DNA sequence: TGTGCCAGCAGCTTACTCCAAAAGTCTGCCTGGGCCGAGCAGTACTTC. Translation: CASSLLQKSAWAEQYF.

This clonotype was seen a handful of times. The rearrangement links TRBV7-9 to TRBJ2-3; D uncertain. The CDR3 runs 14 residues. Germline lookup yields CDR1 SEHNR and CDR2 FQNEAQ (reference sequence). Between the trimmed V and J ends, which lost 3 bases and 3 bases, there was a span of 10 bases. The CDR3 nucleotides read TGTGCCAGCAGCTTGCAACTACCGACAGATACGCAGTATTTT. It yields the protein CASSLQLPTDTQYF.

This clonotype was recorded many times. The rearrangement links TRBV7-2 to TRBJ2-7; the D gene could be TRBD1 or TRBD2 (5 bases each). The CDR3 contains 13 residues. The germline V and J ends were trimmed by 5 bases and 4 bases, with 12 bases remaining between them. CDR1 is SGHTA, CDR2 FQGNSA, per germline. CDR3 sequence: CASSPWRTYEQYF. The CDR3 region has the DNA TGTGCCAGCAGCCCCTGGAGGACATACGAGCAGTACTTC.

The CDR3 loop is CATTPSGGRGYEQYF. In DNA form, the CDR3 reads TGTGCCACCACCCCCTCCGGAGGGCGGGGATACGAGCAGTACTTC. This rearrangement joins TRBV3-1 to TRBJ2-7; D possibly corresponds to TRBD2 (6 bases). The V and J ends lost 10 bases and 4 bases respectively, with 23 bases between them. The CDR3 sequence is 15 residues long. Germline V gives CDR1 LGHDT, CDR2 YNNKEL (reference sequence).

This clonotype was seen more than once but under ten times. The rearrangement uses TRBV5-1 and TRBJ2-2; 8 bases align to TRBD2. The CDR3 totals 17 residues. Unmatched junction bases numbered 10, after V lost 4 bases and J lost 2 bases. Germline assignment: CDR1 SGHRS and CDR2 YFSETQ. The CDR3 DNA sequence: TGCGCCAGCAGCCCCGGTAGCGGGACTCTTAACACCGGGGAGCTGTTTTTT. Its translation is CASSPGSGTLNTGELFF. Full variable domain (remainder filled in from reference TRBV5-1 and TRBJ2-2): KAGVTQTPRYLIKTRGQQVTLSCSPISGHRSVSWYQQTPGQGLQFLFEYFSETQRNKGNFPGRFSGRQFSNSRSEMNVSTLELGDSALYLCASSPGSGTLNTGELFFGEGSRLTVL.

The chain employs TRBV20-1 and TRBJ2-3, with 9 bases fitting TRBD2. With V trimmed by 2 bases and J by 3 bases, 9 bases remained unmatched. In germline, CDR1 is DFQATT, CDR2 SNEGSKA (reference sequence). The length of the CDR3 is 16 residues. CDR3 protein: CSARLSREGYTDTQYF. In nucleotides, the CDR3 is TGCAGTGCTAGACTCTCGCGGGAGGGATATACAGATACGCAGTATTTT.

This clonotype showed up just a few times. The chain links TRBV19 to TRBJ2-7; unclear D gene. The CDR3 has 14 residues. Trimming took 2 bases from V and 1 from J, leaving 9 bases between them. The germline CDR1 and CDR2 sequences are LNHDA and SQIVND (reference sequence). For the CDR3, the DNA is TGTGCCAGTAGTATATTGGGGTTTTCCTACGAGCAGTACTTC. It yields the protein CASSILGFSYEQYF. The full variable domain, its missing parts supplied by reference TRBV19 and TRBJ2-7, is DGGITQSPKYLFRKEGQNVTLSCEQNLNHDAMYWYRQDPGQGLRLIYYSQIVNDFQKGDIAEGYSVSREKKESFPLTVTSAQKNPTAFYLCASSILGFSYEQYFGPGTRLTVT.

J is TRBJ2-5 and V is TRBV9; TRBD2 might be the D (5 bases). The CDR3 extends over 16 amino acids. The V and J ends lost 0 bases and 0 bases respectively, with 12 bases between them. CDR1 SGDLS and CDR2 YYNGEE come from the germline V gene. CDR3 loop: CASSVGTPSNQETQYF. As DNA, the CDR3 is TGTGCCAGCAGCGTAGGGACTCCCTCAAACCAAGAGACCCAGTACTTC.

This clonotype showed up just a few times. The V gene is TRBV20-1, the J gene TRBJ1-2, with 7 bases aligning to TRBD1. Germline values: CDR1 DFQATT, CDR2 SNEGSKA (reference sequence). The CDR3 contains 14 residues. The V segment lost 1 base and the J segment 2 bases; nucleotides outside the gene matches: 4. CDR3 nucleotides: TGCAGTGCTAGAGGTCCGGGACAGAACTATGGCTACACCTTC. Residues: CSARGPGQNYGYTF.

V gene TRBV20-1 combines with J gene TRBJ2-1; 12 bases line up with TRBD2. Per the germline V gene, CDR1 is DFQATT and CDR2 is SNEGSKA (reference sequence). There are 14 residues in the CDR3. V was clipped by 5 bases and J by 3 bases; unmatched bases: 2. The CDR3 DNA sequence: TGCAGTGCTCGGACTAGCGGGATCTACAATGAGCAGTTCTTC. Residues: CSARTSGIYNEQFF.

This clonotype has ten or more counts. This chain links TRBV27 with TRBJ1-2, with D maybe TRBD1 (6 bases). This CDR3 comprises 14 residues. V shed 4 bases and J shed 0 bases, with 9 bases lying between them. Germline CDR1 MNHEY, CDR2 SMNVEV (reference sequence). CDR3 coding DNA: TGTGCCAGCAGTTCACAGGGAACTAACTATGGCTACACCTTC. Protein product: CASSSQGTNYGYTF.

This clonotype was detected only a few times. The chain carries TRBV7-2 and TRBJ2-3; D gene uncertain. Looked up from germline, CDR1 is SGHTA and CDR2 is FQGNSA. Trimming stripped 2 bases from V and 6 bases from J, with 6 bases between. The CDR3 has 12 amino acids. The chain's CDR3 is CASSLSLDTQYF. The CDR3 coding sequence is TGTGCCAGCAGCTTAAGTCTGGATACGCAGTATTTT.

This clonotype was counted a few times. DNA of the CDR3: TGTGCCACCAGTTATGGGGGTACTTACGAGCAGTACTTC. Encoded protein: CATSYGGTYEQYF. The chain couples TRBV24-1 to TRBJ2-7; D could derive from TRBD1 or TRBD2 (5 bases each). Germline CDR1 KGHDR, CDR2 SFDVKD. The CDR3 length is 13 residues. V was pared by 6 bases and J by 4 bases, with 12 bases between.